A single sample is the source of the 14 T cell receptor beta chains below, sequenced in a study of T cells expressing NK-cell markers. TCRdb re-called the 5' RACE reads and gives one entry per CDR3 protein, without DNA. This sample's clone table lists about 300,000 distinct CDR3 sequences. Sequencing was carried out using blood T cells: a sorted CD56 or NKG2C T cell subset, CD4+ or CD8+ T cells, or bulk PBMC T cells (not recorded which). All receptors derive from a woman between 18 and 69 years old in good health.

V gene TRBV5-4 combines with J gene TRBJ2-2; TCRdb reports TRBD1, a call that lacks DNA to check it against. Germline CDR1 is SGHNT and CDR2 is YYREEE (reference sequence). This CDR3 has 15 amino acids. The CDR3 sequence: CASSFLGDGTGELFF. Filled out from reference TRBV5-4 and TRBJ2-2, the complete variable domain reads ETGVTQSPTHLIKTRGQQVTLRCSSQSGHNTVSWYQQALGQGPQFIFQYYREEENGRGNFPPRFSGLQFPNYSSELNVNALELDDSALYLCASSFLGDGTGELFFGEGSRLTVL.

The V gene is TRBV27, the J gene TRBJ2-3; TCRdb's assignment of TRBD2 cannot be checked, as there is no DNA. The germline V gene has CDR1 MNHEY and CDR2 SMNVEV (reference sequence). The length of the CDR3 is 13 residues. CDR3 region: CASRLAGGGTQYF.

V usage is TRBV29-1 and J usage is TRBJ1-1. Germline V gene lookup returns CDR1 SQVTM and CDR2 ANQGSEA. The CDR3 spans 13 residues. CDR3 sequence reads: CSARRGRDTEAFF.

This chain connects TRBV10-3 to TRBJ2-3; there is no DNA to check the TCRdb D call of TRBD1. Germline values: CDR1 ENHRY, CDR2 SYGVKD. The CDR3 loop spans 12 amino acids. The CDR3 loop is CAMGTNEDTQYF.

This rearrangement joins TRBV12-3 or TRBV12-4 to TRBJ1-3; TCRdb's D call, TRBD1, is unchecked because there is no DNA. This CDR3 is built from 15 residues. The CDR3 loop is CASTPTVTSGNTIYF.

CDR3 sequence reads: CASSFRARTDTQYF. This chain joins TRBV7-3 and TRBJ2-3; TCRdb calls TRBD1, which cannot be checked without DNA. CDR1 is SGHTA, CDR2 FQGTGA, per germline. This CDR3 is built from 14 residues.

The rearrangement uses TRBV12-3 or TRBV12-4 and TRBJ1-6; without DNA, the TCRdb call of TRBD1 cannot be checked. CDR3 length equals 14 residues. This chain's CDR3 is CASNRGGRDSPLHF.

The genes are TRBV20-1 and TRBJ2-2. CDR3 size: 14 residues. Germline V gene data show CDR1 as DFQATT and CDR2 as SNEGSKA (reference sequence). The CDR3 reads CSAREALATGELFF.

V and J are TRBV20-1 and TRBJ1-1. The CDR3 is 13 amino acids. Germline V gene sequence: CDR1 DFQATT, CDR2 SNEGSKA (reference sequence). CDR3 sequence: CRVWVERNTEAFF.

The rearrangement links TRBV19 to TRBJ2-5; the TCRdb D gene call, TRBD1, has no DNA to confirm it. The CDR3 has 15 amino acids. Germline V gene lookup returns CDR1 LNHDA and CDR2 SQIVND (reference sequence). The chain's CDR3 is CASSNTPAGWETQYF. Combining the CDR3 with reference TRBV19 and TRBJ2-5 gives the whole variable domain DGGITQSPKYLFRKEGQNVTLSCEQNLNHDAMYWYRQDPGQGLRLIYYSQIVNDFQKGDIAEGYSVSREKKESFPLTVTSAQKNPTAFYLCASSNTPAGWETQYFGPGTRLLVL.

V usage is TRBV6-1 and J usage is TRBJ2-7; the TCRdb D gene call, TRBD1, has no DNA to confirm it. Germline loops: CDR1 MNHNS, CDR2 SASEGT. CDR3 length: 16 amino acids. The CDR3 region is CASSEPSGTKSYEQYF.

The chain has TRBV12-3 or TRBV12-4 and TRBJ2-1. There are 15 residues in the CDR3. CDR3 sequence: CASSLFRSSYNEQFF.

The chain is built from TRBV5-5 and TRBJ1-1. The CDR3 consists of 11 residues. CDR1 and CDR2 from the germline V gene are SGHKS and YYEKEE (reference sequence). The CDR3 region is CASSFHTEAFF.

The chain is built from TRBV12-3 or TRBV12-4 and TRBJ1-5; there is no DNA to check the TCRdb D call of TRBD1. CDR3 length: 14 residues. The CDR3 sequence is CASSPGVENQPQHF.